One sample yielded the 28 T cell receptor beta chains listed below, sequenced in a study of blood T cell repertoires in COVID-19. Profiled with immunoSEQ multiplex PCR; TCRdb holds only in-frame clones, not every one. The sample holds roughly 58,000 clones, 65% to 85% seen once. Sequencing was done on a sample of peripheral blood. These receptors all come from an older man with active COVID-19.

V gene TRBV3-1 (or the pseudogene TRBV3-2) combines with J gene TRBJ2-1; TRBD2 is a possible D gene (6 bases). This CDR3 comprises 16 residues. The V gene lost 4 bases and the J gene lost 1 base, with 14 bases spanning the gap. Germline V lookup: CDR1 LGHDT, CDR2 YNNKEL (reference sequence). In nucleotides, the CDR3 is TGTGCCAGCAGCCCCAATTGGAGGGGTTCCTACAATGAGCAGTTCTTC. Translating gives CASSPNWRGSYNEQFF.

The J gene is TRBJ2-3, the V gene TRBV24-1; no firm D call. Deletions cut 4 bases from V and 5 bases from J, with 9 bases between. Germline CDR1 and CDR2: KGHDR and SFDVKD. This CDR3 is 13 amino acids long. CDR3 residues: CATSEASGDTQYF. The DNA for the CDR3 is TGTGCCACCAGTGAGGCTAGTGGAGATACGCAGTATTTT.

The CDR3 region has the DNA TGTGCCAGCAGCTTAGGGCGGGACCGCACAGAGCAGTACTTC. Residues: CASSLGRDRTEQYF. The chain couples TRBV11-2 to TRBJ2-7, with D maybe TRBD2 (6 bases). Germline V gene lookup returns CDR1 SGHAT and CDR2 FQNNGV. The CDR3 length is 14 residues. V gave up 1 base and J gave up 7 bases, with 14 bases separating them.

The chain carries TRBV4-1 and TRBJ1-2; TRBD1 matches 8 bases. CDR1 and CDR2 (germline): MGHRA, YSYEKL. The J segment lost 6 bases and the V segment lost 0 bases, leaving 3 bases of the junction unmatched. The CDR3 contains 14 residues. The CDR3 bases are TGCGCCAGCAGCCAAGATGCAGGGGGCGATGGCTACACCTTC. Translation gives CASSQDAGGDGYTF.

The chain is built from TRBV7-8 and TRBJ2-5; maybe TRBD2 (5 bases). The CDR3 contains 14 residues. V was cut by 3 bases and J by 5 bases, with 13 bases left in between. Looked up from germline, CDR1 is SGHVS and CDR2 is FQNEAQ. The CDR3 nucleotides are TGTGCCAGCAGCTTTGAGGGCCGCGGGGAGACCCAGTACTTC. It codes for CASSFEGRGETQYF.

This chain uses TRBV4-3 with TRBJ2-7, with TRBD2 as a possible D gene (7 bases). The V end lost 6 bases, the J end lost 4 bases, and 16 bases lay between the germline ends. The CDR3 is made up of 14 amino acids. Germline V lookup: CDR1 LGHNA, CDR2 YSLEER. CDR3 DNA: TGCGCCAGCAGTCAAAGGGGGGGGAAATACGAGCAGTACTTC. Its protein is CASSQRGGKYEQYF.

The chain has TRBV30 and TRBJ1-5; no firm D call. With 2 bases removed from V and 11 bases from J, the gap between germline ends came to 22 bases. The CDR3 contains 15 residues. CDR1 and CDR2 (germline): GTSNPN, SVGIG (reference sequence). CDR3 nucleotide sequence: TGTGCCTGGAGTCACCCGGGCTCATTACACGGGGCCCAGCATTTT. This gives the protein CAWSHPGSLHGAQHF.

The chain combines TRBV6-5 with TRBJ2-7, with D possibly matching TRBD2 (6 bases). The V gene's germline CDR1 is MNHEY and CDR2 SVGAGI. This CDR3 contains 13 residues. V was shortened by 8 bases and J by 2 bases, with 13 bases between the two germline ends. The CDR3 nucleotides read TGTGCCAGCTCTGGACGCGGGGCCTACGAGCAGTACTTC. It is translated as CASSGRGAYEQYF.

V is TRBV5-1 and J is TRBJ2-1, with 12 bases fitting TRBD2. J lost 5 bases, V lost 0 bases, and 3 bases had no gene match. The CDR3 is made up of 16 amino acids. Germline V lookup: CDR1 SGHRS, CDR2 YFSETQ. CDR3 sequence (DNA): TGCGCCAGCAGCTTGGAGACTAGCGGGGGCCACAATGAGCAGTTCTTC. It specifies CASSLETSGGHNEQFF.

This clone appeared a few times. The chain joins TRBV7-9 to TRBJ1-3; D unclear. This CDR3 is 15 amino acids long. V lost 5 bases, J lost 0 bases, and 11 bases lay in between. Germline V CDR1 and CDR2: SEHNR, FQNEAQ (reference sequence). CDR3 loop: CASSETPSSGNTIYF. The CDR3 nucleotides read TGTGCCAGCAGCGAGACACCATCCTCTGGAAACACCATATATTTT.

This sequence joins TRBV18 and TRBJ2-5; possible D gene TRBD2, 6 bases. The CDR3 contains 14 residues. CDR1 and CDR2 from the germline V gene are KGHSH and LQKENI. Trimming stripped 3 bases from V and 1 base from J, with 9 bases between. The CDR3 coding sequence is TGTGCCAGCTCACCGCAGGGAGGCCAAGAGACCCAGTACTTC. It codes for CASSPQGGQETQYF. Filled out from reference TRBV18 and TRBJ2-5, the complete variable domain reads NAGVMQNPRHLVRRRGQEARLRCSPMKGHSHVYWYRQLPEEGLKFMVYLQKENIIDESGMPKERFSAEFPKEGPSILRIQQVVRGDSAAYFCASSPQGGQETQYFGPGTRLLVL.

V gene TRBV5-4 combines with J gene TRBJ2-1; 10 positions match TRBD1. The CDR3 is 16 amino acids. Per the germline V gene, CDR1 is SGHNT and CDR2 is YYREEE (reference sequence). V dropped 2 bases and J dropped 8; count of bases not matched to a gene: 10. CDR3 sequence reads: CASSLPGTGDRHEQFF. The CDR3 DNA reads TGTGCCAGCAGCTTACCCGGGACAGGGGACCGCCATGAGCAGTTCTTC.

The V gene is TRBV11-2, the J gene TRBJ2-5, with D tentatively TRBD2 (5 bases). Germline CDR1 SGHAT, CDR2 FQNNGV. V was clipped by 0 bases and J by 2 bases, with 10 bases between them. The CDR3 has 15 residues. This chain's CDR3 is CASSLEFSGQETQYF. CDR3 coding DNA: TGTGCCAGCAGCTTAGAATTCTCGGGGCAAGAGACCCAGTACTTC.

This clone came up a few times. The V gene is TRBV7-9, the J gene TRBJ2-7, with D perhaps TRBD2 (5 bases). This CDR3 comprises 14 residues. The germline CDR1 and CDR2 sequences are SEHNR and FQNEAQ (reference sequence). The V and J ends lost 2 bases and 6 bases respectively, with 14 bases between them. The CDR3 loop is CASSLLAGVSEQYF. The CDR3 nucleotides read TGTGCCAGCAGCTTACTAGCAGGTGTTTCCGAGCAGTACTTC.

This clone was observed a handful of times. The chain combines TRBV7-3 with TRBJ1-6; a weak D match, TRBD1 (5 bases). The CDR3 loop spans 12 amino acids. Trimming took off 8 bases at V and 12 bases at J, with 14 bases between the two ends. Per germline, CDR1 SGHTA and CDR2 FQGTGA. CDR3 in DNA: TGTGCCAGCGGCTCCCCGGGGGGACCCCTCCACTTT. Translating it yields CASGSPGGPLHF.

The CDR3 region has the DNA TGTGCCAGTAGTATAGGTTTTTACAATCAGCCCCAGCATTTT. Its translation is CASSIGFYNQPQHF. V gene TRBV19 combines with J gene TRBJ1-5; D not resolved. The CDR3 extends over 14 amino acids. Deletions cut 1 base from V and 3 bases from J, with 7 bases between. Germline V gene lookup returns CDR1 LNHDA and CDR2 SQIVND (reference sequence). The full variable domain, with the rest looked up from reference TRBV19 and TRBJ1-5, is DGGITQSPKYLFRKEGQNVTLSCEQNLNHDAMYWYRQDPGQGLRLIYYSQIVNDFQKGDIAEGYSVSREKKESFPLTVTSAQKNPTAFYLCASSIGFYNQPQHFGDGTRLSIL.

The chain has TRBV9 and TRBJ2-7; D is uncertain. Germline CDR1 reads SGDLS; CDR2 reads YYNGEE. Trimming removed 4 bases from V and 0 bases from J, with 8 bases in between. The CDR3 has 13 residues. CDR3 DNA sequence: TGTGCCAGCAGCTCCTTGAGCTCCTACGAGCAGTACTTC. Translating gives CASSSLSSYEQYF.

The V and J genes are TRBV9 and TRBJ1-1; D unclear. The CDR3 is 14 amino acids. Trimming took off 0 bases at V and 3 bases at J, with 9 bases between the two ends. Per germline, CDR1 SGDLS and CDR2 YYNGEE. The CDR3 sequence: CASSVALAYTEAFF. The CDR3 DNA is TGTGCCAGCAGCGTAGCTCTAGCCTACACTGAAGCTTTCTTT.

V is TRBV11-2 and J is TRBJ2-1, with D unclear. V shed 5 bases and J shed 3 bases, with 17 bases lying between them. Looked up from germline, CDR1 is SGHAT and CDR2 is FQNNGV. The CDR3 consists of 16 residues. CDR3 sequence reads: CASSPSKSRIYNEQFF. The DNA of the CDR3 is TGTGCCAGCAGCCCTAGTAAGTCGAGGATCTACAATGAGCAGTTCTTC. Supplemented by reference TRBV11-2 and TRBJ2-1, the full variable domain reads EAGVAQSPRYKIIEKRQSVAFWCNPISGHATLYWYQQILGQGPKLLIQFQNNGVVDDSQLPKDRFSAERLKGVDSTLKIQPAKLEDSAVYLCASSPSKSRIYNEQFFGPGTRLTVL.

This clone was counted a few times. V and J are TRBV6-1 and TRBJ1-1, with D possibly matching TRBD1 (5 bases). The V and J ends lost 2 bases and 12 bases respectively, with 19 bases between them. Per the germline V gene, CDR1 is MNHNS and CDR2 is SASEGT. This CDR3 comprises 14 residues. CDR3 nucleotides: TGTGCCAGCAGTGAACAGGTGGGAGGGACGGTGCCTTTCTTT. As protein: CASSEQVGGTVPFF.

This chain's CDR3 is CASSSGQDYNEKLFF. In DNA form, the CDR3 reads TGTGCCAGCAGCTCAGGACAGGATTATAATGAAAAACTGTTTTTT. The chain combines TRBV7-9 with TRBJ1-4, with TRBD1 matching 7 bases. The germline V gene has CDR1 SEHNR and CDR2 FQNEAQ (reference sequence). J gave up 4 bases and V 4 bases, and 6 bases lay outside the gene matches. The CDR3 consists of 15 residues.

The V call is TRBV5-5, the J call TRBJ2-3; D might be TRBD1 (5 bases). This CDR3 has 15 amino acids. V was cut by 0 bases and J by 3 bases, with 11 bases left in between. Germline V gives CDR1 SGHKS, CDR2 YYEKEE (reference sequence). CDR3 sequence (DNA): TGTGCCAGCAGCTTGGTGGCAGGGTCTACAGATACGCAGTATTTT. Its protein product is CASSLVAGSTDTQYF. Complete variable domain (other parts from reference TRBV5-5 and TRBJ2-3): DAGVTQSPTHLIKTRGQQVTLRCSPISGHKSVSWYQQVLGQGPQFIFQYYEKEERGRGNFPDRFSARQFPNYSSELNVNALLLGDSALYLCASSLVAGSTDTQYFGPGTRLTVL.

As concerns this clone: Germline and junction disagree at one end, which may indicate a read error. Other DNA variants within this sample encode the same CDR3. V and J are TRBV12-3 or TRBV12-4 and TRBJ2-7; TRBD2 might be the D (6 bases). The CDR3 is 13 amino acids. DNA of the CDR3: TGTGCCAGCAGTTTGGAGGGAGGCTACGAGCAATACTTC. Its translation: CASSLEGGYEQYF.

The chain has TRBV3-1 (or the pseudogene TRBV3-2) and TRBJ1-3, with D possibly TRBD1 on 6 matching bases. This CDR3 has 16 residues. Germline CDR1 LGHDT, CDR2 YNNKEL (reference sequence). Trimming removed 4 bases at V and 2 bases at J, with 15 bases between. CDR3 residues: CASSLTLRGPGNTIYF. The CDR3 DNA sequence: TGTGCCAGCAGCCTCACATTGCGGGGGCCTGGAAACACCATATATTTT.

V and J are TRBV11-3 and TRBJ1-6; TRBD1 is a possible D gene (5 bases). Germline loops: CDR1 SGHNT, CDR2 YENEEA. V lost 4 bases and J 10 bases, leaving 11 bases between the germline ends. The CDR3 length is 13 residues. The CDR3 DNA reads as TGTGCCAGCAGCTCCGGGACTAACTCACCCCTCCACTTT. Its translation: CASSSGTNSPLHF.

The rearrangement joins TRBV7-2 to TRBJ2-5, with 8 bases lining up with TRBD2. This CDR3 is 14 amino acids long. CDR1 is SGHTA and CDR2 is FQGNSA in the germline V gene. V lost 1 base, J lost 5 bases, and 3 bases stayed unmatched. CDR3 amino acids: CASSLDGREETQYF. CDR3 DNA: TGTGCCAGCAGCTTAGACGGGAGGGAGGAGACCCAGTACTTC.

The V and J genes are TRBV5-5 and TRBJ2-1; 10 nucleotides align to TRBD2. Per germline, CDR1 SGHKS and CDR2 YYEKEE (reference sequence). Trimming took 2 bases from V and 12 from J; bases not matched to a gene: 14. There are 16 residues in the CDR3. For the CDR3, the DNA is TGTGCCAGCAGCTTCTTGTCTAGCGGGAGATTTTTAGGGCAGTTCTTC. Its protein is CASSFLSSGRFLGQFF.

CDR3 sequence: CASSQKGASGSDEQFF. CDR3 nucleotide sequence: TGCGCCAGCAGCCAAAAGGGGGCTAGCGGGAGCGATGAGCAGTTCTTC. This chain links TRBV4-3 with TRBJ2-1, with 10 bases identical to TRBD2. The trim removed 2 bases at V and 8 bases at J, leaving 9 bases unmatched. The CDR3 covers 16 residues. CDR1 is LGHNA, CDR2 YSLEER, per germline.